Detailed here is one T cell receptor beta chain. Its antigen is as yet unknown. V dropped 6 bases and J dropped 0 bases, with 15 bases sitting between them. Germline values: CDR1 MNHEY, CDR2 SMNVEV (reference sequence). The CDR3 sequence is 17 residues long. The data originate from a study of radiation and T cells in renal cell carcinoma. The time point: blood 2 weeks post-SBRT. Treatment of the sample: 15 Gy SBRT to primary tumor, nephrectomy 4 weeks later. Repertoires were generated with immunoSEQ multiplex PCR, while TCRdb's copy carries only in-frame clones and drops some. There are roughly 78,000 clones in the sample; over 80% occur only once, and under 6.5% lies in the top ten. Study results and limitations: Top tumor clonotypes rose in blood 2 weeks post-radiation, then contracted.

Sample: blood, taken from a patient whose treatment included radiotherapy and nephrectomy. This TCR was recovered from a man in his sixties with renal cell carcinoma. This sequence joins TRBV27 and TRBJ2-6; D perhaps matches TRBD1 (6 bases). As DNA, the CDR3 is TGTGCCAGCAGCCCCGGGACATCACGCTCTGGGGCCAACGTCCTGACTTTC. Its protein product is CASSPGTSRSGANVLTF.